One and the same sample provided the 12 T cell receptor beta chains below, sequenced in a study of Tregs in tolerant kidney transplant recipients. The method was immunoSEQ multiplex PCR; TCRdb's version includes in-frame clones alone and lacks a portion of them. The sample includes about 48,000 clones. The material sequenced was CD4+ T cells from blood, taken before the transplant. Receptor source: a human donor who received a combined kidney and bone marrow transplant.

On this clone itself: The read ends 3 residues before the CDR3 terminus; that terminus is restored from the germline J gene. The chain joins TRBV18 to TRBJ2-7, with D perhaps matching TRBD1 or TRBD2 (6 bases each). V shed 6 bases and J shed 4 bases, with 25 bases lying between them. Per germline, CDR1 KGHSH and CDR2 LQKENI. This CDR3 is 17 amino acids long. This CDR3 is CASSLQEGEAGYYEQYF. The covered CDR3 bases are TGTGCCAGCTCGCTCCAAGAGGGGGAGGCAGGATATTACGAG. Full variable domain (rest looked up from reference TRBV18 and TRBJ2-7): NAGVMQNPRHLVRRRGQEARLRCSPMKGHSHVYWYRQLPEEGLKFMVYLQKENIIDESGMPKERFSAEFPKEGPSILRIQQVVRGDSAAYFCASSLQEGEAGYYEQYFGPGTRLTVT.

As for this clone: The read comes to an end 3 residues before the CDR3 does, leaving the germline J gene to fill in the end. The V call is TRBV19, the J call TRBJ1-3; D is unclear. CDR1 LNHDA and CDR2 SQIVND come from the germline V gene (reference sequence). CDR3 size: 14 residues. V was shortened by 9 bases and J by 3 bases, with 15 bases between the two germline ends. CDR3 in amino acids: CASQTQHDGNTIYF. The CDR3 bases that were read are TGTGCCAGCCAGACTCAGCACGATGGAAACACC.

As regards this clone: The observed sequence ends 3 residues before the CDR3 terminus, with the missing tail filled in from the germline J gene. The chain uses TRBV19 and TRBJ1-4; no definite D call. The CDR3 extends over 11 amino acids. CDR1 is LNHDA, CDR2 SQIVND, per germline (reference sequence). Trimming took 3 bases from V and 8 from J, leaving 4 bases between them. CDR3 sequence: CASSIREKLFF. The part of the CDR3 DNA that was read is TGTGCCAGTAGTATTCGGGAAAAA.

Remarks on this clone: The read finishes 3 residues shy of the CDR3 end, and the germline J gene is used to complete it. V and J are TRBV2 and TRBJ2-5; 7 bases fit TRBD1. The CDR3 has 13 residues. CDR1 and CDR2 (germline): SNHLY, FYNNEI. V lost 7 bases, J lost 3 bases, and 5 bases stayed unmatched. CDR3 region: CASTSGTEETQYF. CDR3 DNA (partial): TGTGCCAGCACCTCCGGGACAGAAGAGACC.

Points on this clone: Read coverage stops 3 residues before the CDR3 terminus; the germline J gene supplies the remainder. The chain uses TRBV7-9 and TRBJ2-2, with D perhaps TRBD2 (6 bases). The germline V gene has CDR1 SEHNR and CDR2 FQNEAQ (reference sequence). The CDR3 sequence is 14 residues long. Trimming cost V 8 bases and J 1 base, with 11 bases left between them. CDR3 bases read: TGTGCCAGCGTCGGAGCGGGGAACACCGGGGAG. Translated, it gives CASVGAGNTGE. In full, the CDR3 is CASVGAGNTGELFF.

On this clone itself: Read data end 3 residues before the CDR3 end; the end is taken from the germline J gene. The chain is built from TRBV5-1 and TRBJ1-1, with D unclear. Between the trimmed V and J ends, which lost 0 bases and 1 base, there was a span of 7 bases. Germline V lookup: CDR1 SGHRS, CDR2 YFSETQ. The CDR3 runs to 14 residues. The sequenced CDR3 bases are TGCGCCAGCAGCTTGGATGCAGGGAACACTGAA. Its translation is CASSLDAGNTE. The entire CDR3 protein is CASSLDAGNTEAFF.

Concerning this clone itself: The read ends 3 residues shy of where the CDR3 ends; the end is completed using the germline J gene. The rearrangement uses TRBV20-1 and TRBJ2-5, with a weak D call TRBD2 (5 bases). This CDR3 spans 13 amino acids. V lost 6 bases, J lost 1 base, and 12 bases lay in between. The germline V gene has CDR1 DFQATT and CDR2 SNEGSKA (reference sequence). The CDR3 DNA, read in part, is TGCAGTGCGCGACGGGGAACCCAAGAGACC. Protein sequence: CSARRGTQET. The whole CDR3 reads CSARRGTQETQYF.

With respect to this clone: The read comes to an end 3 residues before the CDR3 does, leaving the germline J gene to fill in the end. V gene TRBV7-3 combines with J gene TRBJ2-1, with D hard to call. V lost 3 bases and J 0 bases, leaving 9 bases between the germline ends. The germline gives CDR1 SGHTA, CDR2 FQGTGA. The length of the CDR3 is 15 residues. This CDR3 reads CASSLRLSSYNEQFF. The sequenced part of the CDR3 DNA is TGTGCCAGCAGCTTGCGTCTAAGCTCCTACAATGAG.

Considering frequency, this clone is medium-sized (0.01 to 0.1%). The read terminates 3 residues before the CDR3 end, so the remaining end is supplied by the germline J gene. This chain uses TRBV29-1 with TRBJ2-1; 9 nucleotides align to TRBD1. The germline V gene encodes CDR1 SQVTM and CDR2 ANQGSEA. Trimming took 7 bases from V and 9 from J; bases not matched to a gene: 13. The CDR3 spans 14 residues. The CDR3 sequence is CSGDGTGNGGEQFF. Incomplete CDR3 DNA: TGCAGCGGGGACGGGACAGGGAACGGGGGTGAG.

The sequenced CDR3 bases are TGCGCCAGCAGCTTTGTGGCACTAGCGGGACTCTACAATGAG. Protein: CASSFVALAGLYNE. From start to end, the CDR3 is CASSFVALAGLYNEQFF. J is TRBJ2-1 and V is TRBV5-1; TRBD2 agrees at 10 bases. The DNA ends 3 residues before the CDR3 does, and the rest of the CDR3 is filled in from the germline J gene. Trimming cost V 2 bases and J 3 bases; bases outside gene matches: 8. This CDR3 has 17 residues. Per germline, CDR1 SGHRS and CDR2 YFSETQ.

Remarks on this clone: With the read ending 3 residues before the CDR3 end, the germline J gene is used to fill in that end. The V gene is TRBV5-1, the J gene TRBJ2-3; D gene uncertain. The V gene lost 6 bases and the J gene lost 2 bases, with 13 bases spanning the gap. From germline, CDR1 is SGHRS and CDR2 YFSETQ. The CDR3 has 14 residues. CDR3 in amino acids: CASTLEYLTDTQYF. The sequenced part of the CDR3 DNA is TGCGCCAGCACCCTAGAGTATCTCACAGATACG.

Comments on this clone: The read ends 3 residues before the CDR3 terminus; that terminus is restored from the germline J gene. The chain uses TRBV5-4 and TRBJ2-7; 11 nucleotides line up with TRBD1. The CDR3 runs to 14 residues. CDR1 SGHNT and CDR2 YYREEE come from the germline V gene (reference sequence). Trimming at V came to 4 bases and at J to 3 bases, leaving 3 bases not matched to a gene. The CDR3 loop reads CASSRTGGGYEQYF. The part of the CDR3 DNA that was read is TGTGCCAGCAGCCGGACAGGGGGCGGCTACGAG.